This T cell receptor beta chain was profiled in a study of early T cells in non-severe SARS-CoV-2 infection. Study-wide background: Whole-blood bulk RNA, unsorted, was sequenced, and chains were unpaired.

General study findings and limits: Using VDJdb, the matching emphasized anti-spike CD8 responses while missing private and CD4 specificities.

This clonotype was detected only a few times. Its antigen is undetermined. Researchers attached unique molecular identifiers to individual cDNA molecules. Using its own MiXCR run on the 5' RACE reads, TCRdb lists one record per CDR3 protein. The sample has 85,000 to 100,000 distinct CDR3 sequences; 11% are singletons. The V gene lost 3 bases and the J gene lost 5 bases, with 11 bases spanning the gap. The CDR3 runs 12 residues. The germline gives CDR1 SQVTM, CDR2 ANQGSEA. The origin of this receptor is an adult who was a healthcare worker with PCR-confirmed SARS-CoV-2 infection or an uninfected control (not recorded which). This chain connects TRBV29-1 to TRBJ2-7, with TRBD2 as a possible D gene (5 bases). The sequencing used whole blood, collected at baseline. The DNA for the CDR3 is TGCAGCGTTGAGTTGGCCGGGGACGAGCAGTACTTC. This gives the protein CSVELAGDEQYF.